The clone carrying this T cell receptor beta chain was seen a single time. The data were obtained in a study of neoadjuvant anti-PD-1 for oral cavity cancer. The CDR3 contains 16 residues. Deletions cut 0 bases from V and 3 bases from J, with 14 bases between. The germline V gene has CDR1 MNHEY and CDR2 SVGAGI. PBMCs were not maintained or expanded in culture before analysis. Profiled with immunoSEQ multiplex PCR; TCRdb holds only in-frame clones, not every one. The table lists approximately 13,000 clones, 62% of them singletons, with roughly 2.4% in the top ten. The TCR sequence derives from a person between 35 and 79 years old with oral cavity squamous cell carcinoma. The sample was PBMCs, taken before nivolumab (anti-PD-1) treatment. This chain uses TRBV6-5 with TRBJ1-2; D perhaps matches TRBD1 (6 bases). The CDR3 reads CASSYSIGAGDYGYTF. In DNA form, the CDR3 reads TGTGCCAGCAGTTACTCGATAGGGGCAGGGGACTATGGCTACACCTTC.